This record looks at one T cell receptor (beta chain) sequence and its context. These data are taken from a study of blood T cell repertoires in COVID-19. Study information: Samples representing acute and convalescent COVID-19 were sourced from the United States, Italy and Spain. The analysed material was cDNA or gDNA that came from T cells, B-cell-depleted T cells, or PBMCs.

Per the original methods: Reference gene primer amplification in the assay estimated nucleated cell counts. Repertoires were generated with immunoSEQ multiplex PCR, while TCRdb's copy carries only in-frame clones and drops some. The DNA was the basis for D and trimming; V, J and clone size are from that table. Seen here are 130,000 or so clones, roughly nine tenths observed once, and the top ten hold about 10%. The sequencing sample was made of peripheral blood. The clonotype originates from a woman in her 70s with COVID-19, enrolled during active disease.

The CDR3 sequence: CASSLGRGHSTDTQYF. The CDR3 DNA sequence: TGTGCCAGCAGCTTAGGCAGGGGGCACAGCACAGATACGCAGTATTTT. This chain uses TRBV7-6 with TRBJ2-3; 8 nucleotides agree with TRBD1. The CDR3 runs 16 residues. Germline CDR1 SGHVS, CDR2 FNYEAQ. With 1 base clipped from V and 0 bases from J, the junction kept 3 bases outside the gene matches.